This paragraph covers one T cell receptor beta chain sequence. The data originate from a study of blood T cell repertoires in COVID-19. In the study's own analysis: By means of reference gene primer amplification, nucleated cell counts were estimated. Produced via immunoSEQ multiplex PCR; TCRdb's table is partial and in-frame only. V, J and clone size derive from that table, while D and trimming were established from the DNA sequence. The table includes about 74,000 clones, 87% detected once. The sequenced sample was peripheral blood. The clonotype comes from a woman older than 75 with active or convalescent COVID-19.

The CDR3 nucleotides are TGTGCCAGCTCACCGGCAGGGCTGAATGAAAAACTGTTTTTT. Its translation is CASSPAGLNEKLFF. The chain has TRBV18 and TRBJ1-4; D perhaps matches TRBD1 (5 bases). The V gene lost 3 bases and the J gene lost 5 bases, with 10 bases spanning the gap. The CDR3 extends over 14 amino acids. CDR1 KGHSH and CDR2 LQKENI come from the germline V gene.